The 18 T cell receptor beta chains given below trace back to one sample, sequenced in a study of T-cell memory formation after mild COVID-19. TCRdb passed the 5' RACE reads through MiXCR, listing each CDR3 protein once. The data contain about 340,000 distinct CDR3 sequences, roughly 21% of them seen just once; the ten biggest clones take up approximately 12%. Sequenced: PBMCs or a T cell subset sorted from them (not recorded which). The receptors were sampled from an adult woman who had mild COVID-19 (a few samples of this study predate the infection). Cell type and time point are not known.

This clonotype has a count of ten or more. The chain recombines TRBV5-1 with TRBJ2-1, with TRBD2 matching over 8 bases. Germline V lookup: CDR1 SGHRS, CDR2 YFSETQ. The junction had 6 bases not matched to a gene; V was cut back by 0 bases and J by 1 base. This CDR3 has 17 amino acids. CDR3 nucleotide sequence: TGCGCCAGCAGCTTGGCCGGGGGGGCCTTTTCCTACAATGAGCAGTTCTTC. Translating gives CASSLAGGAFSYNEQFF. Full variable domain (outside the CDR3, taken from reference TRBV5-1 and TRBJ2-1): KAGVTQTPRYLIKTRGQQVTLSCSPISGHRSVSWYQQTPGQGLQFLFEYFSETQRNKGNFPGRFSGRQFSNSRSEMNVSTLELGDSALYLCASSLAGGAFSYNEQFFGPGTRLTVL.

This clonotype was seen only once. The chain combines TRBV29-1 with TRBJ2-7; 7 nucleotides match TRBD1. CDR1 and CDR2 from the germline V gene are SQVTM and ANQGSEA. The CDR3 is 13 residues long. After removal of 7 bases from V and 3 bases from J, the junction contained 9 bases not matched to a gene. The CDR3 reads CSAGTGVNYEQYF. Written as DNA, the CDR3 is TGCAGCGCTGGCACAGGGGTCAACTACGAGCAGTACTTC.

This clonotype has only a few counts. The chain links TRBV3-1 to TRBJ2-2; 9 bases agree with TRBD2. The CDR3 is 15 amino acids. After removal of 4 bases from V and 5 bases from J, the junction contained 5 bases not matched to a gene. CDR1 and CDR2 (germline): LGHDT, YNNKEL (reference sequence). This chain's CDR3 is CASSPSSGDTGELFF. The CDR3 DNA is TGTGCCAGCAGCCCATCTAGCGGGGATACCGGGGAGCTGTTTTTT.

This clonotype was detected a few times. The chain couples TRBV24-1 to TRBJ2-1; D might be TRBD2 (5 bases). V was pared by 3 bases and J by 13 bases, with 12 bases between. Germline CDR1 KGHDR, CDR2 SFDVKD. CDR3 length: 12 amino acids. CDR3 nucleotides: TGTGCCACCAGTGATCATGACTATCTTCAGTTCTTC. This sequence encodes CATSDHDYLQFF.

V and J are TRBV28 and TRBJ1-1, with D possibly TRBD1 on 5 matching bases. Trimming took 11 bases from V and 7 from J, leaving 17 bases between them. In germline, CDR1 is MDHEN, CDR2 SYDVKM. This CDR3 spans 12 amino acids. CDR3 protein: CALFGGGSEAFF. The CDR3, as DNA: TGTGCCCTCTTCGGGGGGGGTAGTGAAGCTTTCTTT.

V usage is TRBV5-4 and J usage is TRBJ2-1; 12 bases are shared with TRBD2. The CDR3 extends over 17 amino acids. Trimming took 3 bases from V and 7 from J; bases not matched to a gene: 11. Germline CDR1 SGHNT, CDR2 YYREEE (reference sequence). The CDR3, as DNA: TGTGCCAGCAGCTGGAACCCTCTAGCGGGGGGGCAGAATGAGCAGTTCTTC. It encodes CASSWNPLAGGQNEQFF. The variable domain in full, completed from reference TRBV5-4 and TRBJ2-1, reads ETGVTQSPTHLIKTRGQQVTLRCSSQSGHNTVSWYQQALGQGPQFIFQYYREEENGRGNFPPRFSGLQFPNYSSELNVNALELDDSALYLCASSWNPLAGGQNEQFFGPGTRLTVL.

CDR3 coding DNA: TGTGCCAGCAGAATGGGACGCTTGGGGGAGCAGTACTTC. The encoded protein is CASRMGRLGEQYF. The chain is built from TRBV6-5 and TRBJ2-7; D may match TRBD1 or TRBD2 (5 bases each). This CDR3 has 13 amino acids. Trimming removed 6 bases from V and 7 bases from J, with 16 bases in between. Germline loops: CDR1 MNHEY, CDR2 SVGAGI.

This clonotype has only a few counts. The chain couples TRBV5-1 to TRBJ1-1; possible D gene TRBD1, 5 bases. The germline V gene encodes CDR1 SGHRS and CDR2 YFSETQ. This CDR3 has 16 amino acids. With 0 bases removed from V and 1 base from J, the gap between germline ends came to 13 bases. Written as DNA, the CDR3 is TGCGCCAGCAGCTTGGAGGGAAAAGGGACGAACACTGAAGCTTTCTTT. It yields the protein CASSLEGKGTNTEAFF.

The chain employs TRBV10-3 and TRBJ2-3, with D unclear. This CDR3 has 17 residues. Germline V gene lookup returns CDR1 ENHRY and CDR2 SYGVKD. Trimming took off 0 bases at V and 5 bases at J, with 18 bases between the two ends. The CDR3, as DNA: TGTGCCATCAGTGAGTCCCTTAGTCGCGGCCCGGTAGATACGCAGTATTTT. Translating it yields CAISESLSRGPVDTQYF.

This clonotype has just a few counts. The chain couples TRBV20-1 to TRBJ2-7; D might be TRBD2 (7 bases). V lost 2 bases, J lost 2 bases, and 16 bases lay in between. The CDR3 is made up of 15 amino acids. Germline CDR1 reads DFQATT; CDR2 reads SNEGSKA (reference sequence). The CDR3 here is CSARWGGRLPYEQYF. The CDR3 region has the DNA TGCAGTGCTAGATGGGGGGGGCGACTTCCCTACGAGCAGTACTTC.

This clonotype was seen a handful of times. This chain connects TRBV12-3 or TRBV12-4 to TRBJ1-1; unclear D gene. CDR3 length equals 13 residues. V lost 6 bases and J lost 1, with 9 bases in between. The CDR3 here is CASRLPWNTEAFF. CDR3 DNA sequence: TGTGCCAGCAGACTCCCTTGGAACACTGAAGCTTTCTTT.

The chain couples TRBV6-2 or TRBV6-3 to TRBJ2-6; D is ambiguous. This CDR3 comprises 14 residues. CDR1 is MNHEY and CDR2 is SVGEGT in the germline V gene. Trimming removed 5 bases at V and 0 bases at J, with 5 bases between. The DNA of the CDR3 is TGTGCCAGCAGTCGACTCTCTGGGGCCAACGTCCTGACTTTC. As protein: CASSRLSGANVLTF.

This clonotype was counted only a few times. The J gene is TRBJ2-7, the V gene TRBV5-1; 8 bases are shared with TRBD1. The CDR3 extends over 14 amino acids. The germline CDR1 and CDR2 sequences are SGHRS and YFSETQ. Trimming at V came to 4 bases and at J to 5 bases, leaving 8 bases not matched to a gene. The CDR3 sequence is CASSPGQGPDEQYF. For the CDR3, the DNA is TGCGCCAGCAGCCCCGGACAGGGCCCCGACGAGCAGTACTTC.

Many counts were recorded for this clonotype. V and J are TRBV12-3 or TRBV12-4 and TRBJ2-3; no clear D gene. Trimming took off 6 bases at V and 2 bases at J, with 3 bases between the two ends. The CDR3 runs 11 residues. This CDR3 reads CASRNTDTQYF. In DNA, the CDR3 is TGTGCCAGCAGAAACACAGATACGCAGTATTTT.

This clonotype has ten or more counts. J is TRBJ2-1 and V is TRBV12-5; 9 bases line up with TRBD2. Germline V gives CDR1 LGHNT, CDR2 FRNRAP. The CDR3 consists of 19 residues. V shed 3 bases, J shed 4 bases, and the junction held 16 bases outside the gene matches. CDR3 protein: CASGFMYGLAPKRYNEQFF. CDR3 DNA sequence: TGTGCTAGTGGTTTTATGTATGGACTAGCGCCTAAGAGATACAATGAGCAGTTCTTC.

This chain uses TRBV21-1 with TRBJ2-7; the D call TRBD1 from the table was never checked on the DNA. TRBV21-1 is reported as a pseudogene. The CDR3 extends over 11 amino acids. The CDR3 loop is CASTRGYEQYF. The CDR3 DNA is TGTGCCAGCACCCGGGGTTACGAGCAGTACTTC.

This chain joins TRBV5-1 and TRBJ2-2, with 7 bases fitting TRBD1. Losses at the gene ends were 1 base for V and 4 bases for J; bases not matched to a gene: 1. This CDR3 is 14 amino acids long. From germline, CDR1 is SGHRS and CDR2 YFSETQ. The CDR3 loop reads CASSLRGRTGELFF. CDR3 DNA sequence: TGCGCCAGCAGCTTGAGGGGGCGCACCGGGGAGCTGTTTTTT.

This clonotype was counted between two and nine times. This chain joins TRBV15 and TRBJ1-3; D is perhaps TRBD1 (5 bases). CDR1 is LNHNV, CDR2 YYDKDF, per germline (reference sequence). Trimming took 7 bases from V and 1 from J, leaving 20 bases between them. This CDR3 has 17 residues. The CDR3 region is CATKRRGSPRSGNTIYF. CDR3 coding DNA: TGTGCCACCAAAAGGAGGGGTAGCCCGAGATCTGGAAACACCATATATTTT.